The clone carrying this T cell receptor (beta chain) occurred a few times. Its antigen is not identified. From RNA transcripts, TCR beta CDR3 regions were amplified. The HTBI primer set served for first-round RT-PCR of the TCR CDR3. From the multiplex PCR reads, TCRdb called clonotypes with MiXCR, one entry per CDR3 protein. This table holds roughly 360,000 distinct CDR3 sequences, 13% found once. The sample, blood from the first hyperthyroidism diagnosis, precedes any ophthalmopathy symptoms. The authors took PBMCs from roughly 10 ml fresh peripheral blood. This specimen comes from a study of T cells in Graves' hyperthyroidism and ophthalmopathy. The overall study: Peripheral blood was taken when the disease was first diagnosed, before any treatment began. Study-level findings and limits: In simple terms, a model built on 13 V-J features told ophthalmopathy apart from stable hyperthyroidism.

The CDR3 runs 16 residues. Trimming took 5 bases from V and 0 from J, leaving 16 bases between them. CDR1 is MGHRA and CDR2 is YSYEKL in the germline V gene. Sequenced sample: blood. The rearrangement uses TRBV4-1 and TRBJ1-1, with D maybe TRBD1 (6 bases). The TCR originated in a man younger than 40 with Graves' hyperthyroidism that later progressed to Graves' ophthalmopathy. The CDR3 sequence: CASSKAGHLMNTEAFF. The CDR3 DNA is TGCGCCAGCAGCAAAGCGGGACACCTGATGAACACTGAAGCTTTCTTT.